The next 11 T cell receptor beta chains were all read from a single sample in a study of CD8 T cells in ankylosing spondylitis. MiXCR, applied by TCRdb to the 5' RACE reads, yields one record per CDR3 protein. Of 250,000 to 350,000 distinct CDR3 sequences listed, 20% were seen once; the top ten hold 7.8%. Sequencing used blood, either unsorted or a sorted T cell fraction (not recorded which). Receptors were obtained from a male donor with ankylosing spondylitis or in good health (not recorded which).

This clonotype was seen a few times. This rearrangement joins TRBV9 to TRBJ2-3; TRBD1 matches 8 bases. This CDR3 spans 16 amino acids. With V trimmed by 4 bases and J by 0 bases, 7 bases remained unmatched. The V gene's germline CDR1 is SGDLS and CDR2 YYNGEE. The CDR3 region is CASSFSGTGSTDTQYF. The CDR3 bases are TGTGCCAGCAGCTTCTCCGGGACAGGAAGCACAGATACGCAGTATTTT.

The rearrangement uses TRBV7-9 and TRBJ2-1, with D perhaps given as TRBD1 or TRBD2 (5 bases each). Germline V gene sequence: CDR1 SEHNR, CDR2 FQNEAQ (reference sequence). This CDR3 region has 17 residues. V gave up 5 bases and J gave up 3 bases, with 20 bases separating them. CDR3 DNA sequence: TGTGCCAGCAGCAACCCAGATGTTGGGGGAAACTACAATGAGCAGTTCTTC. It specifies CASSNPDVGGNYNEQFF.

The CDR3 DNA reads as TGCGCCAGCAGCTCCTCTGGGCACCAAGAGACCCAGTACTTC. Residues: CASSSSGHQETQYF. The V gene is TRBV5-1, the J gene TRBJ2-5; D call uncertain. V was clipped by 3 bases and J by 0 bases, with 9 bases between them. This CDR3 contains 14 residues. Germline CDR1 is SGHRS and CDR2 is YFSETQ.

The chain links TRBV6-5 to TRBJ1-2; possibly TRBD1 for D (6 bases). Germline-derived CDR1 and CDR2 are MNHEY and SVGAGI. V dropped 4 bases and J dropped 2 bases, with 14 bases sitting between them. The CDR3 covers 15 residues. This chain's CDR3 is CASSSPMTGNYGYTF. The CDR3 region has the DNA TGTGCCAGCAGTTCCCCCATGACAGGAAACTATGGCTACACCTTC.

The chain carries TRBV5-1 and TRBJ2-1; TRBD2 matches at 8 bases. The germline V gene has CDR1 SGHRS and CDR2 YFSETQ. Trimming took 5 bases from V and 0 from J; bases not matched to a gene: 7. The CDR3 consists of 16 residues. The CDR3 sequence is CASSTVAGSSYNEQFF. The DNA of the CDR3 is TGCGCCAGCAGTACAGTAGCGGGGAGCTCCTACAATGAGCAGTTCTTC.

This sequence joins TRBV28 and TRBJ2-1; tentative D call: TRBD1 (7 bases). In germline, CDR1 is MDHEN, CDR2 SYDVKM. The CDR3 runs 14 residues. Trimming pared 4 bases from V and 13 bases from J, leaving 20 bases between. As DNA, the CDR3 is TGTGCCAGCAGTTCGCGGGACAGTTATACAACCCAGTTCTTC. This codes for CASSSRDSYTTQFF.

This clonotype has more than one count but fewer than ten. CDR3 nucleotides: TGTGCCACCAGTGCGGGGGCTAGCAATCAGCCCCAGCATTTT. Translating it yields CATSAGASNQPQHF. The chain couples TRBV24-1 to TRBJ1-5; TRBD1 might be the D (6 bases). V was pared by 5 bases and J by 0 bases, with 7 bases between. Per germline, CDR1 KGHDR and CDR2 SFDVKD. The CDR3 sequence is 14 residues long.

The J gene is TRBJ2-3, the V gene TRBV5-1, with 7 positions matching TRBD1. With V trimmed by 4 bases and J by 0 bases, 2 bases remained unmatched. The germline V gene has CDR1 SGHRS and CDR2 YFSETQ. The CDR3 consists of 14 residues. The chain's CDR3 is CASSGDRSTDTQYF. As DNA, the CDR3 is TGCGCCAGCAGCGGGGACAGAAGCACAGATACGCAGTATTTT.

V and J are TRBV20-1 and TRBJ2-5; TRBD1 matches 8 bases. J lost 2 bases, V lost 3 bases, and 11 bases had no gene match. The germline V gene encodes CDR1 DFQATT and CDR2 SNEGSKA (reference sequence). This CDR3 contains 16 residues. The CDR3 region is CSASPTGTGRQETQYF. As DNA, the CDR3 is TGCAGTGCTAGCCCAACCGGGACAGGACGACAAGAGACCCAGTACTTC.

Only a few counts were recorded for this clonotype. The genes are TRBV4-2 and TRBJ2-5; possibly TRBD1 for D (5 bases). Germline CDR1 is LGHNA and CDR2 is YNFKEQ. The CDR3 contains 15 residues. V lost 0 bases to trimming and J lost 3 bases, with 11 bases between them. The CDR3 DNA follows: TGTGCCAGCAGCCAAGATGGCGACAGAAAAGAGACCCAGTACTTC. It is translated as CASSQDGDRKETQYF.

J is TRBJ2-5 and V is TRBV4-2, with 10 bases identical to TRBD1. Trimming at V came to 2 bases and at J to 7 bases, leaving 7 bases not matched to a gene. Germline loops: CDR1 LGHNA, CDR2 YNFKEQ. This CDR3 region has 15 residues. The CDR3 bases are TGTGCCAGCAGCCAAAATGACAGGGGGCTGGGGACCCAGTACTTC. Translated, it gives CASSQNDRGLGTQYF.